These 15 T cell receptor beta chains came from one sample sequenced in a study of T-cell memory formation after mild COVID-19. MiXCR was run by TCRdb on the 5' RACE reads, yielding one entry per CDR3 protein. The table records around 530,000 distinct CDR3 sequences, about 20% of them present only once. Input material: PBMCs or a T cell subset sorted from them (not recorded which). The receptors come from an adult woman who had mild COVID-19 (a few samples of this study predate the infection). Cell type and time point are not known.

This clonotype was found a few times. The gene calls are TRBV10-3 and TRBJ2-3; D not resolved. The germline V and J ends were trimmed by 5 bases and 2 bases, with 8 bases remaining between them. This CDR3 spans 13 amino acids. Germline V gives CDR1 ENHRY, CDR2 SYGVKD. This chain's CDR3 is CAISLGHTDTQYF. The CDR3 bases are TGTGCCATCAGTCTCGGCCACACAGATACGCAGTATTTT.

The J gene is TRBJ2-3, the V gene TRBV2; perhaps TRBD2 as D (6 bases). The V gene's germline CDR1 is SNHLY and CDR2 FYNNEI. This CDR3 comprises 12 residues. V was pared by 6 bases and J by 10 bases, with 14 bases between. CDR3 DNA: TGTGCCAGCAGCACCGGGAGCCTCGCGCAGTATTTT. Protein sequence: CASSTGSLAQYF.

This clonotype was seen a handful of times. This chain links TRBV7-2 with TRBJ2-1, with D perhaps matching TRBD2 (6 bases). Trimming cost V 2 bases and J 10 bases, with 9 bases left between them. The V gene's germline CDR1 is SGHTA and CDR2 FQGNSA. CDR3 size: 12 residues. CDR3 sequence reads: CASSLLAGEQFF. CDR3 in DNA: TGTGCCAGCAGCTTATTGGCGGGAGAGCAGTTCTTC.

This clonotype was observed at least ten times. V is TRBV7-9 and J is TRBJ2-5; TRBD1 matches at 7 bases. After removal of 2 bases from V and 0 bases from J, the junction contained 0 bases not matched to a gene. Germline CDR1 and CDR2: SEHNR and FQNEAQ (reference sequence). The CDR3 has 14 residues. The CDR3 DNA reads TGTGCCAGCAGCTTACAGGGGGACCAAGAGACCCAGTACTTC. This encodes CASSLQGDQETQYF.

This clonotype was detected a few times. The gene calls are TRBV11-2 and TRBJ2-3; D is tentatively TRBD1 or TRBD2 (5 bases each). Germline CDR1 is SGHAT and CDR2 is FQNNGV. The V and J ends lost 4 bases and 5 bases respectively, with 22 bases between them. This CDR3 has 17 residues. CDR3 sequence reads: CASSSLGPIPAGDTQYF. Written as DNA, the CDR3 is TGTGCCAGCAGCTCCTTGGGACCCATCCCGGCGGGAGATACGCAGTATTTT. The full variable domain, rest sourced from reference TRBV11-2 and TRBJ2-3, is EAGVAQSPRYKIIEKRQSVAFWCNPISGHATLYWYQQILGQGPKLLIQFQNNGVVDDSQLPKDRFSAERLKGVDSTLKIQPAKLEDSAVYLCASSSLGPIPAGDTQYFGPGTRLTVL.

Only a few counts were recorded for this clonotype. The CDR3 nucleotides are TGTGCCAGCACCCCTGGCAGATCAGATACGCAGTATTTT. It encodes CASTPGRSDTQYF. This rearrangement joins TRBV21-1 to TRBJ2-3; TRBD1, the table's D call, was not compared with the DNA. TRBV21-1 corresponds to a pseudogene. The CDR3 totals 13 residues.

Ten or more counts support this clonotype. The rearrangement joins TRBV5-6 to TRBJ2-3; 11 bases line up with TRBD2. J was trimmed by 2 bases and V by 4 bases; bases with no gene match: 9. Germline V lookup: CDR1 SGHDT, CDR2 YYEEEE. The CDR3 is 17 residues long. CDR3 region: CASSKGLAVLLTDTQYF. CDR3 bases: TGTGCCAGCAGCAAGGGACTAGCGGTCCTTCTCACAGATACGCAGTATTTT.

In its sample, this clonotype was seen a few times. CDR3 protein: CASSLGSSGNEQFF. CDR3 bases: TGCGCCAGCAGCTTAGGTTCCTCCGGGAATGAGCAGTTCTTC. V is TRBV5-1 and J is TRBJ2-1; unclear D gene. CDR3 size: 14 residues. V was clipped by 2 bases and J by 7 bases, with 13 bases between them. Looked up from germline, CDR1 is SGHRS and CDR2 is YFSETQ.

This clonotype was detected only a few times. This chain joins TRBV29-1 and TRBJ2-7; no clear D. Germline CDR1 SQVTM, CDR2 ANQGSEA. This CDR3 comprises 12 residues. Trimming took 6 bases from V and 2 from J, leaving 11 bases between them. In DNA form, the CDR3 reads TGCAGCGTCGAGGACGGCACCTACGAGCAGTACTTC. Translation gives CSVEDGTYEQYF.

The gene calls are TRBV5-4 and TRBJ2-5; 12 bases are shared with TRBD1. CDR1 SGHNT and CDR2 YYREEE come from the germline V gene (reference sequence). V shed 0 bases, J shed 4 bases, and the junction held 10 bases outside the gene matches. CDR3 length: 18 residues. The CDR3, as DNA: TGTGCCAGCAGCTTGGGGGGACAGGGGGCGCGAGGAGGAGAGACCCAGTACTTC. It is translated as CASSLGGQGARGGETQYF.

V is TRBV5-1 and J is TRBJ1-4; D is perhaps TRBD1 (6 bases). The CDR3 length is 14 residues. The germline V and J ends were trimmed by 0 bases and 8 bases, with 11 bases remaining between them. Per germline, CDR1 SGHRS and CDR2 YFSETQ. CDR3 sequence: CASSLDRVEEKLFF. The CDR3 coding sequence is TGCGCCAGCAGCTTGGACAGGGTGGAGGAAAAACTGTTTTTT.

This clonotype was observed a few times. The chain employs TRBV11-3 and TRBJ2-1; the match to TRBD2 covers 7 bases. The CDR3 covers 14 residues. Trimming took 3 bases from V and 3 from J; bases not matched to a gene: 2. The germline gives CDR1 SGHNT, CDR2 YENEEA. The CDR3 spells CASSLLADYNEQFF. The CDR3 DNA reads as TGTGCCAGCAGCTTGCTAGCGGACTACAATGAGCAGTTCTTC.

This clonotype was counted a few times. The chain is built from TRBV24-1 and TRBJ2-5, with D perhaps matching TRBD2 (5 bases). Germline V gene lookup returns CDR1 KGHDR and CDR2 SFDVKD. The CDR3 is 16 amino acids. Trimming took off 5 bases at V and 5 bases at J, with 20 bases between the two ends. CDR3 protein: CATSAPPGVEVETQYF. DNA of the CDR3: TGTGCCACCAGTGCCCCTCCCGGGGTAGAGGTCGAGACCCAGTACTTC.

The chain uses TRBV2 and TRBJ2-3; no clear D. The V gene lost 3 bases and the J gene lost 2 bases, with 9 bases spanning the gap. The CDR3 consists of 14 residues. Per the germline V gene, CDR1 is SNHLY and CDR2 is FYNNEI. CDR3 nucleotide sequence: TGTGCCAGCAGTGAGCTGCTCCCCACAGATACGCAGTATTTT. It yields the protein CASSELLPTDTQYF.

This chain joins TRBV12-3 or TRBV12-4 and TRBJ2-6; a possible D gene is TRBD2 (6 bases). The CDR3 has 14 amino acids. V was shortened by 6 bases and J by 2 bases, with 8 bases between the two germline ends. Here the CDR3 reads CASRWGAGANVLTF. The CDR3 nucleotides read TGTGCCAGCAGGTGGGGGGCTGGGGCCAACGTCCTGACTTTC.